This T cell receptor beta chain was sequenced in a study of OX40 agonist ivuxolimab in advanced cancers. Study overall: Three patients got partial responses; one had hepatocellular carcinoma and two had cutaneous melanoma. Study-wide points: In CD8+ T cells, expanded clones were on average more numerous than in CD4+.

This CDR3 contains 15 residues. Germline V lookup: CDR1 SGHTA, CDR2 FQGNSA. Trimming took off 4 bases at V and 0 bases at J, with 10 bases between the two ends. Details on this clone: Its antigen is as yet unknown.

Autoimmune disease history or systemic immunosuppression was exclusionary. Profiling relied on immunoSEQ multiplex PCR, and the TCRdb table lists in-frame clones only, not all of them. Of roughly 46,000 clones listed, approximately 83% are singletons. Sequences were derived from CD4+ or CD8+ T cells sorted from blood, sampled in a trial of the OX40 agonist ivuxolimab. V gene TRBV7-2 combines with J gene TRBJ2-4; D remains unclear. This receptor was obtained from an adult with an advanced solid tumor such as melanoma, head and neck, liver or kidney cancer. CDR3 sequence: CASSSRTVAKNIQYF. CDR3 nucleotide sequence: TGTGCCAGCAGCTCCCGGACGGTAGCCAAAAACATTCAGTACTTC.